These T cell receptor beta chains were read from a single sample in a study of shared clonotypes between healthy human individuals. Profiled with immunoSEQ multiplex PCR; TCRdb holds only in-frame clones, not every one. This table holds 1,500,000 or so clones, over 95% found once. The sequencing sample was made of naive CD4+ T cells sorted from blood. These TCRs come from a man under 40 in good health. CDR3s include the opening cysteine and the closing phenylalanine or tryptophan. A D gene is named only where the DNA matches it firmly. Expanded clones are given a class, and other clones once, few, many or no size at all.

v_call	clone_size	j_call	d_call	cdr3_aa	cdr3_nt
TRBV6-1	NA	TRBJ2-3	TRBD1	CASRDRGKADTQYF	TGTGCCAGCAGAGACAGGGGGAAAGCAGATACGCAGTATTTT
TRBV19	NA	TRBJ1-5	TRBD1	CASSAHTRGRGRTQHF	TGTGCCAGTAGTGCACACACCAGGGGGCGCGGAAGGACCCAGCATTTT
TRBV28	NA	TRBJ2-7	TRBD1	CASSYDRGDRYEQYF	TGTGCCAGCAGTTATGACAGGGGAGACCGCTACGAGCAGTACTTC
TRBV6-5	NA	TRBJ2-7	NA	CASSRDRNYEQYF	TGTGCCAGCAGCCGCGACAGGAACTACGAGCAGTACTTC
TRBV7-8	NA	TRBJ2-1	NA	CASSLVSLREFLRNEQFF	TGTGCCAGCAGCTTAGTAAGTCTTCGGGAGTTTTTAAGAAATGAGCAGTTCTTC
TRBV18	few	TRBJ1-5	NA	CASSPPRGPQHF	TGTGCCAGCTCACCGCCCCGGGGGCCCCAGCATTTT
TRBV6-6	NA	TRBJ2-7	NA	CASSRDFYEQYF	TGTGCCAGCAGTCGGGACTTCTACGAGCAGTACTTC
TRBV7-9	NA	TRBJ2-1	TRBD1	CASSLLRTGQLSYNEQFF	TGTGCCAGCAGCTTACTAAGGACAGGCCAGCTGTCCTACAATGAGCAGTTCTTC
TRBV19	NA	TRBJ1-5	NA	CASSTRDISNQPQHF	TGTGCCAGTAGCACACGGGACATTAGCAATCAGCCCCAGCATTTT
TRBV6-1	NA	TRBJ2-7	TRBD2	CASSGGLAGVGYEQYF	TGTGCCAGCAGTGGGGGACTAGCGGGAGTAGGTTACGAGCAGTACTTC
TRBV5-1	NA	TRBJ2-5	TRBD2	CASSSLAGGEEKYF	TGCGCCAGCAGCTCGTTAGCGGGAGGGGAAGAGAAGTACTTC
TRBV7-6	NA	TRBJ2-1	TRBD1	CASSPLQGADEQFF	TGTGCCAGCAGCCCCTTACAGGGGGCGGATGAGCAGTTCTTC
TRBV5-1	NA	TRBJ2-1	TRBD2	CASSLVRESEQFF	TGCGCCAGCAGCTTGGTGCGGGAGAGTGAGCAGTTCTTC
TRBV5-4	NA	TRBJ2-1	TRBD2	CASSLRLAGEDEQFF	TGTGCCAGCAGCTTGAGGCTAGCGGGAGAAGATGAGCAGTTCTTC
TRBV19	NA	TRBJ1-1	NA	CASTRDIEAFF	TGTGCCAGTACCAGGGACATTGAAGCTTTCTTT
TRBV18	NA	TRBJ1-1	NA	CASSDTGGVVVDTEAFF	TGTGCCAGCTCAGACACAGGAGGGGTGGTCGTGGACACTGAAGCTTTCTTT
TRBV28	NA	TRBJ2-1	TRBD2	CASTLGGSSYNEQFF	TGTGCCAGCACCTTGGGCGGGAGCTCCTACAATGAGCAGTTCTTC
TRBV7-8	NA	TRBJ2-1	NA	CASSLGVAGNNEQFF	TGTGCCAGCAGCTTGGGGGTTGCGGGAAACAATGAGCAGTTCTTC
TRBV29-1	NA	TRBJ2-7	NA	CSVVGAQARSYEQYF	TGCAGCGTTGTAGGGGCGCAGGCGCGTTCCTACGAGCAGTACTTC
TRBV28	NA	TRBJ2-3	TRBD2	CASSFPAGGGADTQYF	TGTGCCAGCAGTTTTCCAGCGGGAGGAGGGGCAGATACGCAGTATTTT
TRBV29-1	NA	TRBJ2-3	TRBD2	CSGETSGISTDTQYF	TGCAGCGGGGAAACTAGCGGCATAAGCACAGATACGCAGTATTTT
TRBV5-6	NA	TRBJ2-2	TRBD2	CASSLPGLAGGDAGELFF	TGTGCCAGCAGCCTACCGGGACTAGCGGGAGGGGACGCCGGGGAGCTGTTTTTT
TRBV28	NA	TRBJ1-4	NA	CASSAPSTNEKLFF	TGTGCCAGCAGTGCCCCTTCAACTAATGAAAAACTGTTTTTT
TRBV6-6	once	TRBJ1-1	NA	CASLLPGSTEAFF	TGTGCCAGCCTTTTGCCGGGGTCTACTGAAGCTTTCTTT
TRBV29-1	NA	TRBJ1-2	NA	CSVKWYGYTF	TGCAGCGTTAAGTGGTATGGCTACACCTTC
TRBV9	NA	TRBJ1-2	NA	CASSKTVLSTGYGYTF	TGTGCCAGCAGCAAAACCGTGCTTTCGACAGGCTATGGCTACACCTTC
TRBV10-3	NA	TRBJ2-7	NA	CAISVGADEQYF	TGTGCCATCAGTGTAGGTGCCGACGAGCAGTACTTC
TRBV11-2	NA	TRBJ2-1	NA	CASSSEALSYNEQFF	TGTGCCAGCAGCTCCGAGGCATTATCCTACAATGAGCAGTTCTTC
TRBV9	NA	TRBJ2-7	NA	CASSPQGGYEQYF	TGTGCCAGCAGCCCCCAGGGGGGGTACGAGCAGTACTTC
TRBV19	NA	TRBJ2-1	NA	CASSTSVGVPRGFF	TGTGCCAGTAGTACGAGCGTCGGGGTCCCACGTGGGTTCTTC
TRBV21-1	once	TRBJ1-5	NA	CASSKVPTRGDNQPQHF	TGTGCCAGCAGCAAAGTGCCTACAAGGGGGGACAATCAGCCCCAGCATTTT
TRBV29-1	NA	TRBJ2-2	TRBD2	CSVRSGTNTGELFF	TGCAGCGTACGAAGCGGGACGAACACCGGGGAGCTGTTTTTT
TRBV7-9	NA	TRBJ2-7	TRBD2	CASTRKGTSGHEQYF	TGTGCCAGCACAAGGAAGGGGACTAGCGGCCACGAGCAGTACTTC
TRBV6-6	NA	TRBJ2-7	NA	CASVRGVAYEQYF	TGTGCCAGCGTCCGTGGGGTAGCCTACGAGCAGTACTTC
TRBV7-6	NA	TRBJ2-3	TRBD2	CASSLDSSGTFDTQYF	TGTGCCAGCAGCTTAGACAGTAGCGGGACTTTCGATACGCAGTATTTT
TRBV18	NA	TRBJ1-2	TRBD1	CASSPSLRQGEGYTF	TGTGCCAGCTCACCGAGCCTTAGACAGGGTGAGGGCTACACCTTC
TRBV5-1	NA	TRBJ2-5	NA	CASSLDGGPETQYF	TGCGCCAGCAGCTTGGATGGGGGCCCGGAGACCCAGTACTTC
TRBV28	NA	TRBJ1-1	NA	CASSSLSYTEAFF	TGTGCCAGCAGTTCCCTCTCCTACACTGAAGCTTTCTTT
TRBV4-1	NA	TRBJ2-4	NA	CASSHPGQKKSDIQYF	TGCGCCAGCAGCCACCCCGGACAGAAAAAGAGTGACATTCAGTACTTC
TRBV28	once	TRBJ1-2	TRBD1	CASSLRGPGQYRYGYTF	TGTGCCAGCAGTTTACGGGGTCCGGGACAGTACCGATATGGCTACACCTTC
TRBV7-8	NA	TRBJ2-3	NA	CASSLRTDTQYF	TGTGCCAGCAGCTTAAGGACAGATACGCAGTATTTT